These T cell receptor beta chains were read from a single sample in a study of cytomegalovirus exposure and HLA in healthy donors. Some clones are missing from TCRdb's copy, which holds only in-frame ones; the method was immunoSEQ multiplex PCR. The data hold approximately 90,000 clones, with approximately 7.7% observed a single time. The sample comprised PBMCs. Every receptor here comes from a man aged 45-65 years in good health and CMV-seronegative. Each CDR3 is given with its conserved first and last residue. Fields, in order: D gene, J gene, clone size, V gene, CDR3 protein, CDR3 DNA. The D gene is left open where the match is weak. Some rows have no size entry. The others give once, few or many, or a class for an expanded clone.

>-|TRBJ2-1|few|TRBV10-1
CASSDWLDNEQFF
TGCGCCAGCAGTGATTGGCTGGACAATGAGCAGTTCTTC
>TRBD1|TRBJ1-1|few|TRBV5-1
CASSWDSVNTEAFF
TGCGCCAGCAGCTGGGACAGCGTGAACACTGAAGCTTTCTTT
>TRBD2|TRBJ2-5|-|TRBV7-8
CASSPGMGGQETQYF
TGTGCCAGCAGCCCCGGTATGGGGGGGCAAGAGACCCAGTACTTC
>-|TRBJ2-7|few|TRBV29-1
CSVLTRAYEQYF
TGCAGCGTTCTGACAAGAGCCTACGAGCAGTACTTC
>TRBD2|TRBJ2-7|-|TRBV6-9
CAILTSGVYEQYF
TGTGCCATCTTGACTAGCGGGGTGTACGAGCAGTACTTC
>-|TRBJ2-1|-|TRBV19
CASSPRRSSYNEQFF
TGTGCCAGTAGTCCCCGACGGAGCTCCTACAATGAGCAGTTCTTC
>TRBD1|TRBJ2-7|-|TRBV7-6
CASSLATGYEQYF
TGTGCCAGCAGCTTAGCGACAGGGTACGAGCAGTACTTC
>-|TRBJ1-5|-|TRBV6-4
CASAETDSNQPQHF
TGTGCCAGCGCCGAGACAGATTCCAATCAGCCCCAGCATTTT
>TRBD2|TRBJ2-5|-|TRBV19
CASRTSGEETQYF
TGTGCCAGTAGAACTAGCGGGGAAGAGACCCAGTACTTC
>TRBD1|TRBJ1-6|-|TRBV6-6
CASTRQGNSPLHF
TGTGCCAGCACCCGACAGGGGAATTCACCCCTCCACTTT
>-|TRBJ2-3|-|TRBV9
CASRDIGGTQYF
TGTGCCAGCAGAGACATAGGGGGTACGCAGTATTTT
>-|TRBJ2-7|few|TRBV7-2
CASSLNRAYEQYF
TGTGCCAGCAGCTTGAACAGGGCCTACGAGCAGTACTTC
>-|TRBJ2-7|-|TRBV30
CAWSQTYEQYF
TGTGCCTGGAGTCAAACTTACGAGCAGTACTTC
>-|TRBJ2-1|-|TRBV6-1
CASSEILRVSSYNEQFF
TGTGCCAGCAGTGAAATATTGAGGGTCAGCTCCTACAATGAGCAGTTCTTC
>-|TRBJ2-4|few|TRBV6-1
CASSEIGLAKNIQYF
TGTGCCAGCAGTGAAATTGGACTAGCCAAAAACATTCAGTACTTC
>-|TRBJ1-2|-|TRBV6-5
CASSYSIGDSSYGYTF
TGTGCCAGCAGTTACTCGATCGGAGACAGCTCTTATGGCTACACCTTC
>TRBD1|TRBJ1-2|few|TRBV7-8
CASSPLRDRGVANYGYTF
TGTGCCAGCAGCCCTTTGCGGGACAGGGGCGTCGCTAACTATGGCTACACCTTC
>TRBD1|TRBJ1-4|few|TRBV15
CATSSRDRGFATNEKLFF
TGTGCCACCAGCAGCCGGGACAGGGGGTTTGCAACTAATGAAAAACTGTTTTTT
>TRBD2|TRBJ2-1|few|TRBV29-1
CSVASGRTGLESYNEQFF
TGCAGCGTTGCTAGTGGGCGGACCGGACTAGAATCCTACAATGAGCAGTTCTTC
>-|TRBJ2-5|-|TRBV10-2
CASSERGTPQETQYF
TGCGCCAGCAGTGAACGTGGGACTCCCCAAGAGACCCAGTACTTC
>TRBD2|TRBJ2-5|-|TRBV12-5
CASGWVGRLAGPNETQYF
TGTGCTAGTGGTTGGGTTGGGAGACTAGCAGGACCAAATGAGACCCAGTACTTC
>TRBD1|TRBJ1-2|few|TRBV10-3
CATQTGTGAGGYTF
TGTGCCACGCAGACCGGGACAGGGGCGGGGGGCTACACCTTC
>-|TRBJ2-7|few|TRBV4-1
CASSQGTVPTYEQYF
TGCGCCAGCAGCCAAGGGACAGTTCCGACCTACGAGCAGTACTTC
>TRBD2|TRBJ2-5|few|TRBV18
CASSTGTTGGTQYF
TGTGCCAGCTCCACCGGGACGACGGGGGGGACCCAGTACTTC
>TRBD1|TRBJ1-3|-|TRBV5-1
CASSLRDRGNSGNTIYF
TGCGCCAGCAGCCTCAGGGACAGGGGAAACTCCGGAAACACCATATATTTT
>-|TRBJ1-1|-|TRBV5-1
CASSLARSGQNTEAFF
TGCGCCAGCAGCTTGGCCCGTTCAGGGCAGAACACTGAAGCTTTCTTT
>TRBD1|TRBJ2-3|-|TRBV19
CASSRVRGQVSTDTQYF
TGTGCCAGTAGTAGGGTCAGGGGGCAAGTGAGCACAGATACGCAGTATTTT
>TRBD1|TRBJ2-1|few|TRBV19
CASSNSDRGYYNEQFF
TGTGCCAGTAGTAACTCGGACAGGGGGTACTACAATGAGCAGTTCTTC